This T cell receptor beta chain came from a study of T cell responses to AZD1222 COVID-19 vaccine. General observations from the study: In all cases, repertoires were sampled only after the peak T cell response. Donors were mostly white British, more females; clonal diversity possibly underestimated. With two AZD1222 doses given, Spike-specific TCR breadth and depth both rose. Reportedly, close to half of spike-specific TCRs are directed against unmutated variant regions.

This clone appeared once. Its antigen is not identified. The repertoire was sequenced with immunoSEQ multiplex PCR; TCRdb's copy has only in-frame clones and lacks some. The sample carries fewer than 200,000 clones, over 80% recorded once. Trimming removed 6 bases from V and 1 base from J, with 10 bases in between. Per germline, CDR1 SNHLY and CDR2 FYNNEI. The CDR3 runs to 14 residues. This sequence joins TRBV2 and TRBJ2-1; D unclear. The source was peripheral blood, collected 28 days after the second dose of the MenACWY control vaccine. This clonotype was obtained from an adult who received the MenACWY meningococcal vaccine as a control. CDR3 loop: CASRPLGSYNEQFF. CDR3 nucleotide sequence: TGTGCCAGCAGACCCCTAGGATCCTACAATGAGCAGTTCTTC.